This T cell receptor (beta chain) stems from a study of shared clonotypes between healthy human individuals. Study-level points and caveats: The represented genetic and exposure-history diversity was limited by the small number of donors. Naive subsets generally had larger estimated richness than memory subsets.

For this clone: Its antigen remains unknown.

Losses at the gene ends were 0 bases for V and 8 bases for J; bases not matched to a gene: 12. This CDR3 comprises 17 residues. Sequencing was performed with immunoSEQ multiplex PCR; in TCRdb, only in-frame clones are kept and a portion is missing. This table has about 820,000 clones, nearly 95% appearing once. CD45RO-negative CD8 cells positively selected for CCR7 made up the naive population, which excluded terminally differentiated effector memory CD45RA+ cells. This sequence originates from a man aged 25 to 40 in good health. This chain links TRBV23-1 with TRBJ2-1; 8 bases are a match to TRBD2. TRBV23-1 is classed as an ORF, of uncertain function. The sample was naive CD8+ T cells sorted from blood. The CDR3 coding sequence is TGCGCCAGCAGTCAATCAAAGAAGCCGGGACTAGTATATGAGCAGTTCTTC. Protein product: CASSQSKKPGLVYEQFF.